The source of this T cell receptor beta chain is a study of shared clonotypes between healthy human individuals. Background on the study: Every donor yielded three CD4 naive, three CD4 memory, two CD8 naive and one CD8 memory plate. Study findings and constraints: Genetic and exposure-history diversity was limited by the small donor number. Non-shared clonotypes were found to have lower generation probabilities than the clonotypes that were shared by all four of the sorted-subset donors.

The CDR3 is 11 residues long. V was clipped by 11 bases and J by 7 bases, with 11 bases between them. Per germline, CDR1 LGHNA and CDR2 YNFKEQ. CD45RA-negative memory and CD45RA+ naive subsets were split from the CD4+ cells. On this clone itself: Its antigen is still unknown.

The data were produced by immunoSEQ multiplex PCR, yet TCRdb's version contains in-frame clones alone and is incomplete. In the table there are around 700,000 clones, over 65% of which are singletons. Sequenced sample: memory CD4+ T cells sorted from blood. Sample subset: CD45RA-negative fraction. The clonotype originates from a woman in her twenties or thirties in good health. V is TRBV4-2 and J is TRBJ2-2; possible D gene TRBD2, 5 bases. The CDR3 loop reads CACAAGGELFF. DNA for the CDR3: TGTGCCTGTGCCGCGGGCGGGGAGCTGTTTTTT.